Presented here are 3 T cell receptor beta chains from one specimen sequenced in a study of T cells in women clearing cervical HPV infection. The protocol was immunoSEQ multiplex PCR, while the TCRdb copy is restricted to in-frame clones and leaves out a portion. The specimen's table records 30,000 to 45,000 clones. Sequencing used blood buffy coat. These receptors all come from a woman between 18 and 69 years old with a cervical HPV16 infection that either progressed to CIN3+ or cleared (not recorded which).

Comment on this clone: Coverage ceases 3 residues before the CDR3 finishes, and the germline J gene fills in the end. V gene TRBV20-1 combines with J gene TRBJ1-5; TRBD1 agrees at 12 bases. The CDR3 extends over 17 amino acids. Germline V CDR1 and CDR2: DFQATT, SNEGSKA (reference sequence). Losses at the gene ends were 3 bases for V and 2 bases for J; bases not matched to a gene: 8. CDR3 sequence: CSARAGTGGLGNQPQHF. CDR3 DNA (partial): TGCAGTGCTAGGGCCGGGACAGGGGGCTTGGGCAATCAGCCC.

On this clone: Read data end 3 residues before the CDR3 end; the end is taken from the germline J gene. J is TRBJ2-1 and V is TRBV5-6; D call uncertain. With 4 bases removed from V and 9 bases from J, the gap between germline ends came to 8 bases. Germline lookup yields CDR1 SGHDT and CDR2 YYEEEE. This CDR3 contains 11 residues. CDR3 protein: CASSVIGEQFF. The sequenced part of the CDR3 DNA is TGTGCCAGCAGCGTAATCGGTGAG.

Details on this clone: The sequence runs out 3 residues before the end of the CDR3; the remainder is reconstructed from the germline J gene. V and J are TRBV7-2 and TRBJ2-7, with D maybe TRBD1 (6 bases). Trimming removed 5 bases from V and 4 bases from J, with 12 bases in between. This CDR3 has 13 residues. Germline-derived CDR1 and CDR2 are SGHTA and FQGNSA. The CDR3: CASSQQTGYEQYF. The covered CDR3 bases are TGTGCCAGCAGCCAACAAACAGGGTACGAG. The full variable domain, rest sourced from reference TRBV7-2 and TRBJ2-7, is GAGVSQSPSNKVTEKGKDVELRCDPISGHTALYWYRQSLGQGLEFLIYFQGNSAPDKSGLPSDRFSAERTGGSVSTLTIQRTQQEDSAVYLCASSQQTGYEQYFGPGTRLTVT.